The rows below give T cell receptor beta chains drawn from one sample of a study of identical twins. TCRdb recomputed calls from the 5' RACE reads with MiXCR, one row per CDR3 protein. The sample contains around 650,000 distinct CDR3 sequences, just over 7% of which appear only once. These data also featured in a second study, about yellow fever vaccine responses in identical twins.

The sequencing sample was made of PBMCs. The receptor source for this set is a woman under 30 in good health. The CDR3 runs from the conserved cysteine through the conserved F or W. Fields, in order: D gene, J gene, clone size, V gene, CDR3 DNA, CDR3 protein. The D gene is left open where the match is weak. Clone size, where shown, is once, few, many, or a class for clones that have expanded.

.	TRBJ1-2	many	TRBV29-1	TGCAGCGCAGACGAGGGCTATGGCTACACCTTC	CSADEGYGYTF
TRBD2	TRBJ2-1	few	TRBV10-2	TGCGCCAGCTCATGGACTAGCGGGGTGGTTGAGCAGTTCTTC	CASSWTSGVVEQFF
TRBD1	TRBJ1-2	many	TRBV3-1	TGTGCCAGCAGCCAAGAATTAGGGGACAGTAGTTATGGCTACACCTTC	CASSQELGDSSYGYTF
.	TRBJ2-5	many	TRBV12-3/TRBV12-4	TGTGCCAGCAGTGGGGACCAAAAGACCCAGTACTTC	CASSGDQKTQYF
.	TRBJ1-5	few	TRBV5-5	TGTGCCAGCAGCTTGGCGGGGTTTAGCAATCAGCCCCAGCATTTT	CASSLAGFSNQPQHF
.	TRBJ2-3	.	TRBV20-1	TGCAGTGCTAGGTGTCAGGTTTTCACAGATACGCAGTATTTT	CSARCQVFTDTQYF
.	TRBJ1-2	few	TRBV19	TGTGCCAGTAGTATAGCTGGGGTTGGCTACACCTTC	CASSIAGVGYTF
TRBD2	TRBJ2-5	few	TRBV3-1	TGTGCCAGCAGCCTCAGGGGCCGGGGGACTAGCGGGAGGGTCCCCCAAGAGACCCAGTACTTC	CASSLRGRGTSGRVPQETQYF
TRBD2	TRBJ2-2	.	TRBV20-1	TGCAGTGCTAGAGTTAGCGGGGACACCGGGGAGCTGTTTTTT	CSARVSGDTGELFF
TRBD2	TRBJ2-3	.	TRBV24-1	TGTGCCACCAGTGATTGGGGACTAGCGGGAGGACCAGATACGCAGTATTTT	CATSDWGLAGGPDTQYF
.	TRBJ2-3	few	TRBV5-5	TGTGCCAGCAGCTTATCGGGGGCGGCAGATACGCAGTATTTT	CASSLSGAADTQYF
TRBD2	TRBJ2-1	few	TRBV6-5	TGTGCCAGCAGTTACCCCGGAATAGCGGGAGGGACTGAGCAGTTCTTC	CASSYPGIAGGTEQFF
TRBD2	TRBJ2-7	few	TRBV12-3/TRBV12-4	TGTGCCAGCAGTTTAACTAGCGGGAGTCCCTACGAGCAGTACTTC	CASSLTSGSPYEQYF
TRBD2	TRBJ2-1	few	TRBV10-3	TGTGCCATCAGTGAGTCCCCGGGACTAGCTAGGGATGAGCAGTTCTTC	CAISESPGLARDEQFF
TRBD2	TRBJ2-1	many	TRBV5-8	TGTGCCAGCAGCTTGGCATTAACTAGCGGGAAGATAAATGAGCAGTTCTTC	CASSLALTSGKINEQFF
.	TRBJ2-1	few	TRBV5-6	TGTGCCAGCAGCCCCGGGACACCCGAGCAGTTCTTC	CASSPGTPEQFF
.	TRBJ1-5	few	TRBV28	TGTGCCAGCAGTTTTTTGGGGGCCGGGGGGGACAATCAGCCCCAGCATTTT	CASSFLGAGGDNQPQHF
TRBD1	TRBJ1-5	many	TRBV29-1	TGCAGCGTCAAAATAGGGACAGTTGGGAATCAGCCCCAGCATTTT	CSVKIGTVGNQPQHF
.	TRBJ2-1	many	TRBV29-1	TGCAGCGTTGATGGGCAGCGCCTCCTTAATGAGCAGTTCTTC	CSVDGQRLLNEQFF
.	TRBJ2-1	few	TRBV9	TGTGCCAGCAGCGTAGTTCAGGGTTACAATGAGCAGTTCTTC	CASSVVQGYNEQFF
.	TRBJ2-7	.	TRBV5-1	TGCGCCAGCAGCTTGGAGGTCGCAGGGGCGGACGAGCAGTACTTC	CASSLEVAGADEQYF
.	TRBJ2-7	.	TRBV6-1	TGTGCCAGCAGGAATAGCGGAGCCTACGAGCAGTACTTC	CASRNSGAYEQYF
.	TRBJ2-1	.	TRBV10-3	TGTGCCATCAGTGACGGAGGGGGGGGCAATGAGCAGTTCTTC	CAISDGGGGNEQFF
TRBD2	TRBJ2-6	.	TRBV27	TGTGCCAGCAGTTTTGCGGGGAGGGTCTCTGGGGCCAACGTCCTGACTTTC	CASSFAGRVSGANVLTF
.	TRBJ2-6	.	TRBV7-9	TGTGCCACCTCAACGACAGGTATAGGCTCTGGGGCCAACGTCCTGACTTTC	CATSTTGIGSGANVLTF
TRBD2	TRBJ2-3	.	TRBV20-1	TGCAGTGCTAGTAGGGCTGGAGCGGGATTCGCAGATACGCAGTATTTT	CSASRAGAGFADTQYF
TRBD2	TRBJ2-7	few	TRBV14	TGTGCCAGCAGTCGACTAGCGGGAGATTACGAGCAGTACTTC	CASSRLAGDYEQYF
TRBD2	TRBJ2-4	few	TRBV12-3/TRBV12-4	TGTGCCAGCAACCCGGGGGGGGACACACTAGCCAAAAACATTCAGTACTTC	CASNPGGDTLAKNIQYF